The 14 T cell receptor beta chains in this list originate from one sample, sequenced in a study of T cells in localized non-small cell lung cancer. Profiling relied on immunoSEQ multiplex PCR, and the TCRdb table lists in-frame clones only, not all of them. Among roughly 38,000 clones listed, about 87% were seen once. The sample consisted of peripheral blood, taken before any cancer treatment. These receptors originate from a man aged 18 to 50 with stage I lung adenocarcinoma.

This chain links TRBV4-2 with TRBJ2-1; the match to TRBD2 covers 7 bases. Germline V gene data show CDR1 as LGHNA and CDR2 as YNFKEQ. Trimming at V came to 3 bases and at J to 5 bases, leaving 10 bases not matched to a gene. This CDR3 contains 16 residues. CDR3 sequence (DNA): TGTGCCAGCAGCCATCTTAGCGGGTCTGGAAACAATGAGCAGTTCTTC. Translated: CASSHLSGSGNNEQFF.

The chain combines TRBV9 with TRBJ1-3; D unresolved. CDR3 length equals 15 residues. V lost 4 bases, J lost 0 bases, and 11 bases lay in between. Germline values: CDR1 SGDLS, CDR2 YYNGEE. The CDR3 nucleotides are TGTGCCAGCAGCTCCTTGGACCCCTCTGGAAACACCATATATTTT. Its translation is CASSSLDPSGNTIYF.

The chain employs TRBV19 and TRBJ1-2, with D possibly being TRBD1 (5 bases). The V and J ends lost 4 bases and 8 bases respectively, with 20 bases between them. Germline-derived CDR1 and CDR2 are LNHDA and SQIVND (reference sequence). The CDR3 loop spans 15 amino acids. The CDR3 nucleotides are TGTGCCAGTAGTACGGGCGGCGGGGGAGCTATCGGCTACACCTTC. This codes for CASSTGGGGAIGYTF. Drawing the rest from reference TRBV19 and TRBJ1-2, the complete variable domain is DGGITQSPKYLFRKEGQNVTLSCEQNLNHDAMYWYRQDPGQGLRLIYYSQIVNDFQKGDIAEGYSVSREKKESFPLTVTSAQKNPTAFYLCASSTGGGGAIGYTFGSGTRLTVV.

In this sample, this clone turned up a few times. V and J are TRBV28 and TRBJ1-5; a weak D match, TRBD1 (6 bases). CDR3 length: 14 residues. V dropped 6 bases and J dropped 3 bases, with 12 bases sitting between them. The germline CDR1 and CDR2 sequences are MDHEN and SYDVKM. CDR3 coding DNA: TGTGCCAGCAGGCCCGGGACACCCAATCAGCCCCAGCATTTT. Its protein is CASRPGTPNQPQHF.

The chain joins TRBV7-3 to TRBJ2-2, with TRBD2 matching 9 bases. Unmatched junction bases numbered 8, after V lost 3 bases and J lost 3 bases. Germline V gene lookup returns CDR1 SGHTA and CDR2 FQGTGA. This CDR3 region has 17 residues. In nucleotides, the CDR3 is TGTGCCAGCAGCTTGTCACTAGCGGGCGTTGACACCGGGGAGCTGTTTTTT. Encoded protein: CASSLSLAGVDTGELFF.

This clone was counted only a few times. This chain uses TRBV10-3 with TRBJ1-3; D is perhaps TRBD1 (5 bases). V lost 10 bases, J lost 0 bases, and 7 bases lay in between. The CDR3 consists of 12 residues. In germline, CDR1 is ENHRY, CDR2 SYGVKD. CDR3 amino acids: CATGTSGNTIYF. DNA of the CDR3: TGTGCCACCGGGACCTCTGGAAACACCATATATTTT.

The chain uses TRBV7-9 and TRBJ1-2, with 10 positions matching TRBD1. In germline, CDR1 is SEHNR, CDR2 FQNEAQ (reference sequence). J lost 4 bases, V lost 4 bases, and 9 bases had no gene match. This CDR3 contains 16 residues. CDR3: CASSSADRGLFYGYTF. CDR3 bases: TGTGCCAGCAGCTCCGCGGACAGGGGGTTATTCTATGGCTACACCTTC.

V is TRBV5-1 and J is TRBJ2-7; the D gene is possibly TRBD1 (5 bases). The CDR3 totals 18 residues. The germline V and J ends were trimmed by 3 bases and 5 bases, with 27 bases remaining between them. Per germline, CDR1 SGHRS and CDR2 YFSETQ. Written as DNA, the CDR3 is TGCGCCAGCAGCTCCATTGTTTCAAGTCAGGGCAAGCCCGACGAGCAGTACTTC. Translating it yields CASSSIVSSQGKPDEQYF.

This clone was seen once. The chain links TRBV7-2 to TRBJ1-6; D gene uncertain. This CDR3 region has 18 residues. Germline CDR1 reads SGHTA; CDR2 reads FQGNSA. V was pared by 2 bases and J by 2 bases, with 16 bases between. The CDR3 loop is CASSLRLMGSPYNSPLHF. As DNA, the CDR3 is TGTGCCAGCAGCTTACGTTTAATGGGGAGCCCCTATAATTCACCCCTCCACTTT.

J is TRBJ1-2 and V is TRBV7-2; D is unclear. V was trimmed by 1 base and J by 3 bases, leaving 12 bases between them. The germline V gene has CDR1 SGHTA and CDR2 FQGNSA. There are 15 residues in the CDR3. The CDR3 spells CASSLGGGNYYGYTF. CDR3 DNA sequence: TGTGCCAGCAGCTTAGGTGGAGGAAACTACTATGGCTACACCTTC.

The chain is built from TRBV7-9 and TRBJ1-2; maybe TRBD1 (5 bases). Germline V gives CDR1 SEHNR, CDR2 FQNEAQ (reference sequence). CDR3 length: 12 amino acids. Deletions cut 7 bases from V and 9 bases from J, with 15 bases between. DNA for the CDR3: TGTGCCAGCACCTTCAATGTGGGACGCTACACCTTC. Residues: CASTFNVGRYTF.

J is TRBJ2-2 and V is TRBV30; D is uncertain. The CDR3 is made up of 11 amino acids. CDR1 is GTSNPN and CDR2 is SVGIG in the germline V gene (reference sequence). Trimming pared 3 bases from V and 7 bases from J, leaving 6 bases between. DNA of the CDR3: TGTGCCTGGAGGGAGAACGGGGAGCTGTTTTTT. Translation gives CAWRENGELFF.

The rearrangement links TRBV19 to TRBJ1-5, with no clear D. Trimming took 5 bases from V and 0 from J, leaving 17 bases between them. CDR3 length: 17 residues. CDR1 is LNHDA and CDR2 is SQIVND in the germline V gene (reference sequence). The CDR3 nucleotides are TGTGCCAGTAGTCCCCGCCGGGAGCGATATAGCAATCAGCCCCAGCATTTT. The encoded protein is CASSPRRERYSNQPQHF.

The V call is TRBV18, the J call TRBJ2-7; unclear D gene. Trimming left V 0 bases short and J 4 bases short, with 13 bases between. The CDR3 has 15 amino acids. Looked up from germline, CDR1 is KGHSH and CDR2 is LQKENI. The CDR3 region is CASSPPGYWDYEQYF. For the CDR3, the DNA is TGTGCCAGCTCACCACCGGGATATTGGGATTACGAGCAGTACTTC.